The present entry profiles one T cell receptor (beta chain) with its context. Its matching antigen is unknown. The data derive from a study of cytomegalovirus exposure and HLA in healthy donors. Study-level background: An early data release held 75 million to 100 million unique TCRs from HLA-typed donors.

Findings and caveats of the study: Across donors, most TCRs were seen rarely, yet some public ones were widespread. The presence/absence work took it that sequencing depth was about the same across donors.

PCR was performed using 60 Vbeta and 13 Jbeta primers. Profiling relied on immunoSEQ multiplex PCR, and the TCRdb table lists in-frame clones only, not all of them. This repertoire shows some 150,000 clones, around four fifths found once; its top ten account for over 0.95%. The receptor's source is a woman between 50 and 59 years old in good health and CMV-seronegative. The sample taken for sequencing was PBMCs.

The CDR3 DNA is TGTGCCAGCAGCTCCCTCCGGGACAGGGAGATCGGGGACTATGGCTACACCTTC. The encoded protein is CASSSLRDREIGDYGYTF. The chain links TRBV11-2 to TRBJ1-2; TRBD1 agrees at 9 bases. The trim removed 4 bases at V and 3 bases at J, leaving 15 bases unmatched. Germline values: CDR1 SGHAT, CDR2 FQNNGV. There are 18 residues in the CDR3.